A selection of T cell receptor beta chains follows, all from one sample in a study of shared clonotypes between healthy human individuals. Measured with immunoSEQ multiplex PCR; TCRdb has only the in-frame clones, and not every one. The sample shows roughly 2,500,000 clones, 93% of them seen only once. Sequencing used naive CD4+ T cells from PBMCs. Receptors were obtained from a man younger than 30 in good health. Some clones in this sample may be carry-over from other donors' samples. Both conserved end residues are part of each CDR3. The D gene is left open where the match is weak. Size is stated for part of the rows, as once, few or many counts, or as a class when the clone is expanded.

clone_size: -; v_call: TRBV5-1; j_call: TRBJ2-2; d_call: -; cdr3_aa: CASSSGLAPGELFF; cdr3_nt: TGCGCCAGCAGCTCGGGACTGGCCCCCGGGGAGCTGTTTTTT
clone_size: -; v_call: TRBV27; j_call: TRBJ2-7; d_call: -; cdr3_aa: CAIPTPPYEQYF; cdr3_nt: TGTGCCATCCCTACCCCCCCTTACGAGCAGTACTTC
clone_size: -; v_call: TRBV10-3; j_call: TRBJ2-1; d_call: TRBD2; cdr3_aa: CAISESRGRGSSYNEQFF; cdr3_nt: TGTGCCATCAGTGAGTCCCGCGGGAGGGGTAGCTCCTACAATGAGCAGTTCTTC
clone_size: -; v_call: TRBV11-2; j_call: TRBJ2-7; d_call: -; cdr3_aa: CASSFYGSFQYF; cdr3_nt: TGTGCCAGCAGCTTTTATGGCTCCTTCCAGTACTTC
clone_size: -; v_call: TRBV7-3; j_call: TRBJ2-1; d_call: TRBD2; cdr3_aa: CASSPGLAAYNEQFF; cdr3_nt: TGTGCCAGCAGCCCTGGACTAGCGGCTTACAATGAGCAGTTCTTC
clone_size: -; v_call: TRBV5-5; j_call: TRBJ2-1; d_call: -; cdr3_aa: CASSLAVGPAGNEQFF; cdr3_nt: TGTGCCAGCAGCTTGGCGGTGGGCCCGGCGGGGAATGAGCAGTTCTTC
clone_size: -; v_call: TRBV10-2; j_call: TRBJ2-7; d_call: TRBD1; cdr3_aa: CASNRDRAYEQYF; cdr3_nt: TGCGCCAGCAACCGGGACAGGGCCTACGAGCAGTACTTC
clone_size: -; v_call: TRBV21-1; j_call: TRBJ1-5; d_call: -; cdr3_aa: CASRKRTGEHQPQHF; cdr3_nt: TGTGCCAGCAGAAAAAGGACCGGAGAACATCAGCCCCAGCATTTT
clone_size: -; v_call: TRBV10-1; j_call: TRBJ2-2; d_call: -; cdr3_aa: CASSESTGFTGELFF; cdr3_nt: TGCGCCAGCAGTGAGTCGACGGGATTTACCGGGGAGCTGTTTTTT
clone_size: -; v_call: TRBV19; j_call: TRBJ2-7; d_call: TRBD2; cdr3_aa: CASSIVAAGGTYEQYF; cdr3_nt: TGTGCCAGTAGTATAGTAGCAGCGGGGGGCACCTACGAGCAGTACTTC
clone_size: -; v_call: TRBV6-1; j_call: TRBJ2-7; d_call: TRBD2; cdr3_aa: CATGRGLADLYEQYF; cdr3_nt: TGTGCCACCGGGAGGGGACTAGCGGACTTGTACGAGCAGTACTTC
clone_size: once; v_call: TRBV30; j_call: TRBJ2-3; d_call: -; cdr3_aa: CAWSVPRRLTDTQYF; cdr3_nt: TGTGCCTGGAGTGTACCTAGGAGATTGACAGATACGCAGTATTTT
clone_size: -; v_call: TRBV11-2; j_call: TRBJ1-5; d_call: -; cdr3_aa: CASSLDGGGQPQHF; cdr3_nt: TGTGCCAGCAGCTTAGACGGGGGGGGTCAGCCCCAGCATTTT
clone_size: -; v_call: TRBV27; j_call: TRBJ2-1; d_call: TRBD2; cdr3_aa: CASSLSPGTSGNHEQFF; cdr3_nt: TGTGCCAGCAGTTTATCCCCCGGGACTAGCGGGAACCACGAGCAGTTCTTC
clone_size: -; v_call: TRBV10-3; j_call: TRBJ2-5; d_call: -; cdr3_aa: CAISASVQETQYF; cdr3_nt: TGTGCCATCAGTGCCAGCGTACAAGAGACCCAGTACTTC
clone_size: -; v_call: TRBV28; j_call: TRBJ1-1; d_call: -; cdr3_aa: CASSFAGRDTEAFF; cdr3_nt: TGTGCCAGCAGTTTTGCAGGGAGGGACACTGAAGCTTTCTTT
clone_size: -; v_call: TRBV27; j_call: TRBJ2-4; d_call: -; cdr3_aa: CASSLVGDIQYF; cdr3_nt: TGTGCCAGCAGTTTGGTGGGGGACATTCAGTACTTC
clone_size: -; v_call: TRBV30; j_call: TRBJ1-1; d_call: -; cdr3_aa: CAGNPEYTEAFF; cdr3_nt: TGTGCCGGGAACCCGGAGTACACTGAAGCTTTCTTT
clone_size: few; v_call: TRBV2; j_call: TRBJ2-2; d_call: -; cdr3_aa: CASTLDGSNTGELFF; cdr3_nt: TGTGCCAGCACCTTGGACGGATCGAACACCGGGGAGCTGTTTTTT
clone_size: -; v_call: TRBV7-2; j_call: TRBJ2-7; d_call: -; cdr3_aa: CASSLSGGDTYEQYF; cdr3_nt: TGTGCCAGCAGCTTATCAGGGGGGGACACCTACGAGCAGTACTTC
clone_size: -; v_call: TRBV19; j_call: TRBJ2-7; d_call: TRBD1; cdr3_aa: CASSMGQRPYEQYF; cdr3_nt: TGTGCCAGTAGTATGGGACAGCGGCCCTACGAGCAGTACTTC
clone_size: -; v_call: TRBV18; j_call: TRBJ2-2; d_call: TRBD2; cdr3_aa: CASSPTSGRFGELFF; cdr3_nt: TGTGCCAGCTCACCTACTAGCGGGAGATTCGGGGAGCTGTTTTTT
clone_size: -; v_call: TRBV28; j_call: TRBJ2-7; d_call: -; cdr3_aa: CASSLRTYEQYF; cdr3_nt: TGTGCCAGCAGTTTGAGGACCTACGAGCAGTACTTC
clone_size: -; v_call: TRBV16; j_call: TRBJ1-4; d_call: -; cdr3_aa: CASSPSGPINEKLFF; cdr3_nt: TGTGCCAGCAGCCCATCAGGTCCGATTAATGAAAAACTGTTTTTT
clone_size: once; v_call: TRBV28; j_call: TRBJ1-5; d_call: TRBD1; cdr3_aa: CASSPTGVDNQPQHF; cdr3_nt: TGTGCCAGCAGTCCAACAGGGGTTGACAATCAGCCCCAGCATTTT
clone_size: -; v_call: TRBV9; j_call: TRBJ2-6; d_call: TRBD1; cdr3_aa: CASSRTGSGANVLTF; cdr3_nt: TGTGCCAGCAGCCGGACAGGCTCTGGGGCCAACGTCCTGACTTTC
clone_size: -; v_call: TRBV5-1; j_call: TRBJ2-5; d_call: TRBD1; cdr3_aa: CASSQGQGQETQYF; cdr3_nt: TGCGCCAGCAGCCAAGGACAGGGACAAGAGACCCAGTACTTC
clone_size: -; v_call: TRBV5-1; j_call: TRBJ1-2; d_call: TRBD1; cdr3_aa: CASSLTGAEGYTF; cdr3_nt: TGCGCCAGCAGCTTGACAGGGGCGGAGGGCTACACCTTC
clone_size: -; v_call: TRBV30; j_call: TRBJ2-3; d_call: -; cdr3_aa: CAWSVSLAPSDTQYF; cdr3_nt: TGTGCCTGGAGTGTTAGTCTAGCCCCTTCGGATACGCAGTATTTT
clone_size: -; v_call: TRBV21-1; j_call: TRBJ2-5; d_call: -; cdr3_aa: CARGLPHQETQYF; cdr3_nt: TGTGCCAGGGGACTACCTCACCAAGAGACCCAGTACTTC
clone_size: -; v_call: TRBV4-1; j_call: TRBJ2-7; d_call: -; cdr3_aa: CASSPRYGSYEQYF; cdr3_nt: TGCGCCAGCAGCCCCAGATACGGATCCTACGAGCAGTACTTC
clone_size: -; v_call: TRBV10-3; j_call: TRBJ1-3; d_call: -; cdr3_aa: CAISGEGNTIYF; cdr3_nt: TGTGCCATCAGTGGGGAGGGAAACACCATATATTTT
clone_size: -; v_call: TRBV2; j_call: TRBJ2-1; d_call: -; cdr3_aa: CASSEMGGIVYNEQFF; cdr3_nt: TGTGCCAGCAGTGAGATGGGCGGGATCGTTTACAATGAGCAGTTCTTC
clone_size: -; v_call: TRBV5-1; j_call: TRBJ1-4; d_call: TRBD1; cdr3_aa: CASSLGQANEKLFF; cdr3_nt: TGCGCCAGCAGCCTGGGACAGGCGAATGAAAAACTGTTTTTT
clone_size: -; v_call: TRBV27; j_call: TRBJ2-7; d_call: TRBD2; cdr3_aa: CASSFLTSGSSTRPYEQYF; cdr3_nt: TGTGCCAGCAGTTTCTTGACTAGCGGGAGCTCTACCAGACCCTACGAGCAGTACTTC
clone_size: -; v_call: TRBV7-2; j_call: TRBJ1-5; d_call: -; cdr3_aa: CASSLRERGPQHF; cdr3_nt: TGTGCCAGCAGCCTTCGCGAGAGAGGGCCCCAGCATTTT
clone_size: -; v_call: TRBV5-5; j_call: TRBJ2-5; d_call: -; cdr3_aa: CASSAGLTIQETQYF; cdr3_nt: TGTGCCAGCAGCGCGGGGCTCACGATACAAGAGACCCAGTACTTC
clone_size: -; v_call: TRBV6-1; j_call: TRBJ2-7; d_call: -; cdr3_aa: CASSEQAGPSYEQYF; cdr3_nt: TGTGCCAGCAGTGAACAGGCAGGGCCCTCCTACGAGCAGTACTTC
clone_size: -; v_call: TRBV10-3; j_call: TRBJ2-3; d_call: -; cdr3_aa: CAISGGEGVTDTQYF; cdr3_nt: TGTGCCATCAGTGGGGGGGAAGGAGTCACAGATACGCAGTATTTT
clone_size: -; v_call: TRBV7-9; j_call: TRBJ1-4; d_call: TRBD1; cdr3_aa: CASSPGTGDEKLFF; cdr3_nt: TGTGCCAGCAGCCCGGGGACAGGTGATGAAAAACTGTTTTTT
clone_size: -; v_call: TRBV5-4; j_call: TRBJ1-1; d_call: -; cdr3_aa: CASSLDGGGTEAFF; cdr3_nt: TGTGCCAGCAGCCTAGACGGGGGCGGCACTGAAGCTTTCTTT